The clone carrying this T cell receptor beta chain was seen a handful of times. The antigen remains unidentified. These data originate in a study of cytotoxic CD8 clonotypes in ibrutinib-treated CLL. Study-level points and caveats: Public clonotypes proved infrequent, and on treatment they shrank or remained steady.

Assay: immunoSEQ multiplex PCR; the TCRdb copy retains only in-frame clones and omits some. The repertoire holds more than 50,000 clones, roughly 50% seen once, with under 15% in the top ten. The CDR3 is 13 amino acids. Germline V gives CDR1 SGHNT, CDR2 YYREEE (reference sequence). The V and J ends lost 4 bases and 5 bases, in that order; junction bases with no gene match: 5. The chain employs TRBV5-4 and TRBJ1-2, with 7 bases aligning to TRBD1. The specimen was PBMCs, collected after 12 months of ibrutinib treatment. This TCR was recovered from a human donor with chronic lymphocytic leukemia. The CDR3 DNA reads as TGTGCCAGCAGCATTGGACAGGAGTATGGCTACACCTTC. Translation: CASSIGQEYGYTF.